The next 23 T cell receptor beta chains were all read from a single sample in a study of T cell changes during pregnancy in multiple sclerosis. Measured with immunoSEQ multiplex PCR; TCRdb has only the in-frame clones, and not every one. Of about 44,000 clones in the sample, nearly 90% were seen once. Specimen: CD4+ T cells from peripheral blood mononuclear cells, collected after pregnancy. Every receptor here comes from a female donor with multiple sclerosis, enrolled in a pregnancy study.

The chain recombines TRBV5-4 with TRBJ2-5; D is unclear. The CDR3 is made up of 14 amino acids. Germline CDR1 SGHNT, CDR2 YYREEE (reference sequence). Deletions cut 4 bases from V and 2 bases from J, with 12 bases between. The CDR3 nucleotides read TGTGCCAGCAGCAAAAGACACCAGCAAGAGACCCAGTACTTC. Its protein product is CASSKRHQQETQYF.

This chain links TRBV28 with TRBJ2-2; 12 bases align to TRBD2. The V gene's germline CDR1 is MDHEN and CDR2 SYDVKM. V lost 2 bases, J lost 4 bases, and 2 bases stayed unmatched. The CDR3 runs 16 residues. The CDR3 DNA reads TGTGCCAGCAGTTTAACTAGCGGGAGGATCACCGGGGAGCTGTTTTTT. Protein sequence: CASSLTSGRITGELFF.

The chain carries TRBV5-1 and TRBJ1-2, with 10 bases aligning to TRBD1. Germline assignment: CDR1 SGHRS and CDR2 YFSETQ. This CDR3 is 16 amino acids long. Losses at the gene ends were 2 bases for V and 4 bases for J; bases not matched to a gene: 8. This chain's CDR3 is CASSFTIGQGGYGYTF. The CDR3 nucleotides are TGCGCCAGCAGCTTTACAATTGGACAGGGGGGCTATGGCTACACCTTC. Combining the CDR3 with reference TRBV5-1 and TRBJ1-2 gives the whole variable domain KAGVTQTPRYLIKTRGQQVTLSCSPISGHRSVSWYQQTPGQGLQFLFEYFSETQRNKGNFPGRFSGRQFSNSRSEMNVSTLELGDSALYLCASSFTIGQGGYGYTFGSGTRLTVV.

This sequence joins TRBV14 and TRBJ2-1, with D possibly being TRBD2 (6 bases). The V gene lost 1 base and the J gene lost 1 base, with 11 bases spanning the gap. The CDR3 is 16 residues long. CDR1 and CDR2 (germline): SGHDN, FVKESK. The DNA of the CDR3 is TGTGCCAGCAGCCAAGTAGGTGGACTATCCTACAATGAGCAGTTCTTC. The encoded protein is CASSQVGGLSYNEQFF. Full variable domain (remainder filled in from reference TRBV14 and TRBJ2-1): EAGVTQFPSHSVIEKGQTVTLRCDPISGHDNLYWYRRVMGKEIKFLLHFVKESKQDESGMPNNRFLAERTGGTYSTLKVQPAELEDSGVYFCASSQVGGLSYNEQFFGPGTRLTVL.

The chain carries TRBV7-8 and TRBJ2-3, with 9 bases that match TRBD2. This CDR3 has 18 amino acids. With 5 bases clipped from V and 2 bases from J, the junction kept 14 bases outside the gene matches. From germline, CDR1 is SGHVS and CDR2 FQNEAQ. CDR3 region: CASSERLAATVLTDTQYF. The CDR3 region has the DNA TGTGCCAGCAGCGAGCGACTAGCGGCGACCGTACTCACAGATACGCAGTATTTT.

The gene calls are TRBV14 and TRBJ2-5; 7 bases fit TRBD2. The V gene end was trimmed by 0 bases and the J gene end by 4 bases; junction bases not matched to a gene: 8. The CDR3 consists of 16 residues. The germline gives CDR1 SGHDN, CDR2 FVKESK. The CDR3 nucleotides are TGTGCCAGCAGCCAAGAGAGCAGACCGGGAGGAGAGACCCAGTACTTC. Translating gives CASSQESRPGGETQYF.

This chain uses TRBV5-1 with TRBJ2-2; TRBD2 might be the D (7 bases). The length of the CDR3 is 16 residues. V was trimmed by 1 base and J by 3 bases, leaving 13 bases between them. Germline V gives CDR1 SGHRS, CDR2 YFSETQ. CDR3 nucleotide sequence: TGCGCCAGCAGCTTGTTGGGGGGGGCCGACACCGGGGAGCTGTTTTTT. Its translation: CASSLLGGADTGELFF.

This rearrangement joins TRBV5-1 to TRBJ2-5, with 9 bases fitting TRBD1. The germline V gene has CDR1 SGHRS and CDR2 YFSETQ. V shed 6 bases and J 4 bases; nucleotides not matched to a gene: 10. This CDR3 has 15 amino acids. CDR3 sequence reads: CASTFTTGGRETQYF. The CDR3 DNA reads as TGCGCCAGCACCTTCACGACAGGGGGTCGAGAGACCCAGTACTTC.

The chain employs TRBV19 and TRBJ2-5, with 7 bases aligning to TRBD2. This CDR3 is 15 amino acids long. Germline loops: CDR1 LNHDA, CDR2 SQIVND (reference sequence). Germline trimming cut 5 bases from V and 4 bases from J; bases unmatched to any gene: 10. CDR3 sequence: CASSSKSGDRETQYF. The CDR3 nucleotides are TGTGCCAGTAGTTCCAAAAGCGGGGATCGAGAGACCCAGTACTTC. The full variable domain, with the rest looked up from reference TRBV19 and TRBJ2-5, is DGGITQSPKYLFRKEGQNVTLSCEQNLNHDAMYWYRQDPGQGLRLIYYSQIVNDFQKGDIAEGYSVSREKKESFPLTVTSAQKNPTAFYLCASSSKSGDRETQYFGPGTRLLVL.

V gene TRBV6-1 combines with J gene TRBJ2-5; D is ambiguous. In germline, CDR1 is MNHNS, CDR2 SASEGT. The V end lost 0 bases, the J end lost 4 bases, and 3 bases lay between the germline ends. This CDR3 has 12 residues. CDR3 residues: CASSEAVETQYF. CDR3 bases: TGTGCCAGCAGTGAAGCCGTAGAGACCCAGTACTTC.

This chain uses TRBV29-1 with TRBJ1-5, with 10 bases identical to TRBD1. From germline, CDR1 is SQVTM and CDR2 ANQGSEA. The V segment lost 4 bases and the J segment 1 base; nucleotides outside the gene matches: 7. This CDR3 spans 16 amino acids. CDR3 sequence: CSVGIGQGDSNQPQHF. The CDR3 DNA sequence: TGCAGCGTTGGAATCGGACAGGGGGACAGCAATCAGCCCCAGCATTTT.

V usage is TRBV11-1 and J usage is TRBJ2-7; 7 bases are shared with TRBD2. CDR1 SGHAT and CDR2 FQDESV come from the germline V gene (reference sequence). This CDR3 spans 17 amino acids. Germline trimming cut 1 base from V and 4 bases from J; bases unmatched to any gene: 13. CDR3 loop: CASSLVSSGNLRYEQYF. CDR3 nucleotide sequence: TGTGCCAGCAGCTTAGTATCCAGCGGGAACCTAAGATACGAGCAGTACTTC.

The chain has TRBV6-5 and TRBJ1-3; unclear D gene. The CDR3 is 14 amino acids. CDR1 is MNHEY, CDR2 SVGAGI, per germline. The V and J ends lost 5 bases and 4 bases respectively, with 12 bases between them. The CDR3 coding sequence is TGTGCCAGCAGTAGACCGGGAGTAGGAAACACCATATATTTT. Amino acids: CASSRPGVGNTIYF.

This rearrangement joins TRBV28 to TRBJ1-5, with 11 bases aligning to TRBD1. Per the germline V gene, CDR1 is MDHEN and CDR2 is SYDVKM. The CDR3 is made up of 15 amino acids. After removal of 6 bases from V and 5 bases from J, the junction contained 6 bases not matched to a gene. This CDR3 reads CASRKDRGRHQPQHF. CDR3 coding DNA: TGTGCCAGCAGGAAGGACAGGGGGCGTCATCAGCCCCAGCATTTT.

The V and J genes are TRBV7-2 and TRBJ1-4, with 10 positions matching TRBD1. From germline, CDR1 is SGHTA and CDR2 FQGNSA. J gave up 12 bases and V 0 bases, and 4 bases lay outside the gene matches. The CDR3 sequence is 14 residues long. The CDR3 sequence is CASSLAGGQGELFF. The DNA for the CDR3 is TGTGCCAGCAGCTTAGCTGGCGGACAGGGGGAACTGTTTTTT.

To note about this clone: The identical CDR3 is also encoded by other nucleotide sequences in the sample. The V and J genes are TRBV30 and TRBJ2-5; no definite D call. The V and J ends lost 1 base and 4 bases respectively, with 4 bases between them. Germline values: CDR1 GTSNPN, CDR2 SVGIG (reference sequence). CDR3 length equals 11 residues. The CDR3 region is CAWSAGETQYF. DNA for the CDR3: TGTGCCTGGAGTGCGGGAGAGACCCAGTACTTC.

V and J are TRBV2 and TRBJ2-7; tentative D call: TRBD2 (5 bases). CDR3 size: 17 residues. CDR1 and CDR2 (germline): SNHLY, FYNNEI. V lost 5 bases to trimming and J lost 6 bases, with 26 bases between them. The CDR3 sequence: CASSNNLRTSRTAEQYF. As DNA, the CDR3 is TGTGCCAGCAGTAACAACCTCCGGACTTCCCGTACTGCCGAGCAGTACTTC.

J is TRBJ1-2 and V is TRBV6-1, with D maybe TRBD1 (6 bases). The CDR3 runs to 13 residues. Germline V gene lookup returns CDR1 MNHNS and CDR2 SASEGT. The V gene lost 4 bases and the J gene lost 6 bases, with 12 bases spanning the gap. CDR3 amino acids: CASSALGANGYTF. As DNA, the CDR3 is TGTGCCAGCAGTGCTCTGGGGGCCAATGGCTACACCTTC.

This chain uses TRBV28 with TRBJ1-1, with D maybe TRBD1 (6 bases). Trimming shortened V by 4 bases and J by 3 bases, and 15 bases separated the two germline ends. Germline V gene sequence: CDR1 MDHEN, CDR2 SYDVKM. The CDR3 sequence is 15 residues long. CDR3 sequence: CASSSPGVGYTEAFF. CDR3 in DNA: TGTGCCAGCAGTTCCCCAGGGGTAGGGTACACTGAAGCTTTCTTT.

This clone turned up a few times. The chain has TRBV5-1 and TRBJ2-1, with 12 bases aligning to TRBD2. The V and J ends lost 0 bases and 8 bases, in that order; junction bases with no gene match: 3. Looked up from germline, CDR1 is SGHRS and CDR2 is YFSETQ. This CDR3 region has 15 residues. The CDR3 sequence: CASSLEPSGRDEQFF. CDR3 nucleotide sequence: TGCGCCAGCAGCTTGGAGCCTAGCGGGAGGGATGAGCAGTTCTTC.

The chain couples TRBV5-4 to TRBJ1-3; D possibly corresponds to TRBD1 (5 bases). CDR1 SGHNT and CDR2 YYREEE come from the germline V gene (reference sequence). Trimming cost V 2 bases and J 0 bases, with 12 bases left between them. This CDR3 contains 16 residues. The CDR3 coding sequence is TGTGCCAGCAGCTTCGATCCCAGGGACTCTGGAAACACCATATATTTT. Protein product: CASSFDPRDSGNTIYF.

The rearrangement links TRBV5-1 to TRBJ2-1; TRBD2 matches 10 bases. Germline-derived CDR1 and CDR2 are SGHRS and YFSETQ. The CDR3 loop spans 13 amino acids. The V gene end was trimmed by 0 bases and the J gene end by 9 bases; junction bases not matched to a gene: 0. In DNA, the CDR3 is TGCGCCAGCAGCTTGGGACTAGCGGGTGAGCAGTTCTTC. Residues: CASSLGLAGEQFF.

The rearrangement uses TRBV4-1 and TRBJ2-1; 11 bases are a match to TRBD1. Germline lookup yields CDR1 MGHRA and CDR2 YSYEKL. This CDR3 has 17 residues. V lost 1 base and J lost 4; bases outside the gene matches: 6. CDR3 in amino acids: CASSQGAGTGGYNEQFF. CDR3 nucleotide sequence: TGCGCCAGCAGCCAAGGAGCCGGGACAGGGGGATACAATGAGCAGTTCTTC.